This T cell receptor (beta chain) was obtained from a study of graft-versus-host responses after intestinal transplantation. Study as a whole: Anti-thymocyte globulin was used for induction in all recipients, who then took tacrolimus and steroids for roughly three years.

The J segment lost 2 bases and the V segment lost 2 bases, leaving 9 bases of the junction unmatched. This CDR3 has 17 residues. Germline V gene sequence: CDR1 MGHRA, CDR2 YSYEKL. Data came from immunoSEQ multiplex PCR; TCRdb stores just in-frame clones and leaves some out. The table records approximately 18,000 clones, roughly 94% of them present only once. The sequence came from a human patient who received an intestinal transplant, so some T cells may come from the graft donor. The sequenced sample was PBMCs, obtained 23 days after intestinal transplant. The chain combines TRBV4-1 with TRBJ2-3; 8 nucleotides match TRBD1. In DNA form, the CDR3 reads TGCGCCAGCAGCCAAAAAACAGGGGGAGAACTCACAGATACGCAGTATTTT. Protein product: CASSQKTGGELTDTQYF.